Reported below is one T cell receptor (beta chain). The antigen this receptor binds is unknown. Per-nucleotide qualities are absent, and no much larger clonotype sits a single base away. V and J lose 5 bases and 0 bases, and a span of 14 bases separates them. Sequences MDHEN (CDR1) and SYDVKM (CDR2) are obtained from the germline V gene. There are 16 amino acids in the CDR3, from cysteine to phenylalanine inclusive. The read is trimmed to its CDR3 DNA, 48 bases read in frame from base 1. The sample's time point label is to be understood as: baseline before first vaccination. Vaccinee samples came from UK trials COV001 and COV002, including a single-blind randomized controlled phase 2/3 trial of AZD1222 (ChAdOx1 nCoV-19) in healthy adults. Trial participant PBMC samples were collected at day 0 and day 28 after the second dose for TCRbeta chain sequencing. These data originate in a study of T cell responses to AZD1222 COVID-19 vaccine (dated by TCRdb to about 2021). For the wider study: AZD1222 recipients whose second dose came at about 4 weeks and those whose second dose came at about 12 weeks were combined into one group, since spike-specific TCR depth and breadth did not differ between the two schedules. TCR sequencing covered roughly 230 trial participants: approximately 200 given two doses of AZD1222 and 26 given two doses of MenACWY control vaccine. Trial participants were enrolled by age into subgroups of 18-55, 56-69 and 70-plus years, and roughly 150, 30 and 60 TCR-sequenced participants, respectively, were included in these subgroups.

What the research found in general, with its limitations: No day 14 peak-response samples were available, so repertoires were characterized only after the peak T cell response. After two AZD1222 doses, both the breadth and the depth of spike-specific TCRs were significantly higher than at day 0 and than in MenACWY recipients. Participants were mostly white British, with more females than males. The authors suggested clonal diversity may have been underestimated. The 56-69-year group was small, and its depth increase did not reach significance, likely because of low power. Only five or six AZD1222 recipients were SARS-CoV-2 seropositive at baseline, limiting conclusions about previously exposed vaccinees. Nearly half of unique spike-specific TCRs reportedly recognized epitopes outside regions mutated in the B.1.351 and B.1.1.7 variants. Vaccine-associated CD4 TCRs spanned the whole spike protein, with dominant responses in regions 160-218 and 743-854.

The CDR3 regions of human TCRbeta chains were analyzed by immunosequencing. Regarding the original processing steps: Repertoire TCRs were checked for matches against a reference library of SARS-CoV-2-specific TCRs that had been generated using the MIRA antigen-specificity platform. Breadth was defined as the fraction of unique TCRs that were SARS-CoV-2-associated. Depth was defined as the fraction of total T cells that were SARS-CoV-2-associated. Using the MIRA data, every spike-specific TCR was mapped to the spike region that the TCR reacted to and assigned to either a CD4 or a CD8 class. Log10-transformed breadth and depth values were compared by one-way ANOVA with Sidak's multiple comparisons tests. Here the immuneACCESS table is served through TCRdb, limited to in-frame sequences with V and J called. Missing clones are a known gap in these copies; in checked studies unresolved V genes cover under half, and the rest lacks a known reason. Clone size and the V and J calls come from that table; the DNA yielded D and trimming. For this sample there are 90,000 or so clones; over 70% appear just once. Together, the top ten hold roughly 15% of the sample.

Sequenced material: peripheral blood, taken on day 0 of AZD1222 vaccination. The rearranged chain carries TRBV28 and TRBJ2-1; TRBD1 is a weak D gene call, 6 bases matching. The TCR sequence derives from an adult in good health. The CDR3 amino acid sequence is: CASSAGVGSSYNEQFF. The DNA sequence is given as TGTGCCAGCAGTGCAGGGGTTGGGAGCTCCTACAATGAGCAGTTCTTC. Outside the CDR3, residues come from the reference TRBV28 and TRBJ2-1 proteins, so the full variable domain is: DVKVTQSSRYLVKRTGEKVFLECVQDMDHENMFWYRQDPGLGLRLIYFSYDVKMKEKGDIPEGYSVSREKKERFSLILESASTNQTSMYLCASSAGVGSSYNEQFFGPGTRLTVL.